Detailed here is one T cell receptor (beta chain). What it binds is not known. This sample is part of a study of vaccination and CD4 T cells after COVID-19. Study overall: Overlapping peptides of the spike proteins of SARS-CoV-2, HCoV-NL63, HCoV-OC43 and HCoV-229E were used for cell stimulation.

Treatment noted: roughly ten-day PBMC culture with coronavirus spike peptide pools or control peptides (ViraFEST assay). Positive PCR tests were logged from March through December 2020, ahead of US Alpha, Beta and Delta variants. An Oncomine TCR Beta short-read assay was used to sequence the DNA from cultured CD4+ T cells. TCRdb passed the PCR reads through MiXCR, listing each CDR3 protein once. The table has about 18,000 distinct CDR3 sequences, 59% seen once. The CDR3 is 15 amino acids. Germline V lookup: CDR1 MNHNS, CDR2 SASEGT. V gave up 6 bases and J gave up 3 bases, with 17 bases separating them.

The chain couples TRBV6-1 to TRBJ1-2; TRBD1 is a possible D gene (5 bases). The TCR comes from a human donor who had recovered from COVID-19. Here the sequenced sample was CD4+ T cells from blood, cultured in vitro, taken after SARS-CoV-2 vaccination. The CDR3 loop reads CASRDRGGEDYGYTF. DNA for the CDR3: TGTGCCAGCAGGGACCGAGGAGGGGAGGACTATGGCTACACCTTC.